These 28 T cell receptor beta chains were sequenced from one sample in a study of tumor-infiltrating lymphocytes in primary liver carcinoma (dated by TCRdb to between 2016 and 2019). The listed sequencing device is Illumina HiSeq 2500. Starting from about 500 ng total RNA, TCRbeta-specific cDNA was produced by reverse transcription with a constant-region primer and ProtoScript II reverse transcriptase. The TCRbeta libraries were prepared through three rounds of nested multiplex PCR following a slightly modified ARM-PCR procedure. Each of the first two PCR rounds ran for 9 to 11 cycles using multiplex TRBV1-TRBV30 forward primers together with a Cbeta reverse primer. Clones were called with MiXCR by TCRdb after fastp trimmed the public reads at Q25, and only in-frame beta chains were retained. When rows share a CDR3 protein, they turn into one entry using the most common DNA and genes. Within this sample are 95,000 to 100,000 distinct CDR3 sequences, with more than 65% of them counted one time only. The biggest ten clones account for approximately 12% of the sample.

Without any cell sorting, total RNA and DNA were co-extracted from around 18-30 mg of bulk tissue using the AllPrep DNA/RNA mini kit. Material for sequencing was liver tumor tissue from sampling region 2. The sample's cell subset or site label is to be understood as: tumor region T2, inferior pole. The receptors come from a woman aged 60 to 75 with primary liver carcinoma and hepatitis B virus infection.

As for this clonotype: One junction end disagrees with the germline gene, perhaps due to a read error. V gene TRBV7-9 combines with J gene TRBJ2-3, with D possibly matching TRBD1 (6 bases). Per germline, CDR1 SEHNR and CDR2 FQNEAQ (reference sequence). This CDR3 is 14 amino acids long. CDR3 residues: CVSSSGTSTDTQYF. CDR3 sequence (DNA): TGTGTCAGCAGCTCAGGGACAAGCACAGATACGCAGTATTTT. Using reference TRBV7-9 and TRBJ2-3 for the parts outside the CDR3, the full variable domain is DTGVSQNPRHKITKRGQNVTFRCDPISEHNRLYWYRQTLGQGPEFLTYFQNEAQLEKSRLLSDRFSAERPKGSFSTLEIQRTEQGDSAMYLCVSSSGTSTDTQYFGPGTRLTVL.

DNA for the CDR3: TGCGCCAGCAGCCAAGTTTCGGGCGACGAACTGTACTTC. This sequence encodes CASSQVSGDELYF. The chain uses TRBV4-1 and TRBJ2-7; D ambiguous. This CDR3 contains 13 residues. Trimming left V 1 base short and J 12 bases short, with 16 bases between. Germline CDR1 is MGHRA and CDR2 is YSYEKL.

Turning to this clonotype: Here the CDR3 omits its conserved ending phenylalanine or tryptophan, so a read error is the likely source. The chain is built from TRBV7-9 and TRBJ2-1; 13 bases are shared with TRBD2. Germline V lookup: CDR1 SEHNR, CDR2 FQNEAQ (reference sequence). CDR3 length equals 16 residues. CDR3 DNA sequence: TGTGCCACCAGCCCCGGGACTAGCGGGATAAACAATGAGCAGTTCCTC. Translated, it gives CATSPGTSGINNEQFL.

Of note for this clonotype: An end of the junction differs from the germline gene, which may be a read error. V is TRBV11-2 and J is TRBJ2-3; D assignment may be TRBD1 or TRBD2 (6 bases each). This CDR3 is built from 13 residues. The germline V gene has CDR1 SGHAT and CDR2 FQNNGV. This CDR3 reads CASICGRTDTQCF. CDR3 nucleotide sequence: TGTGCCAGCATCTGTGGGAGGACAGATACGCAGTGTTTT.

To note about this clonotype: Mismatch with germline at one junction end may stem from a read error. J is TRBJ2-5 and V is TRBV28; D unclear. In germline, CDR1 is MDHEN, CDR2 SYDVKM. The CDR3 is made up of 11 amino acids. The chain's CDR3 is CVSSLSETQYF. The CDR3, as DNA: TGTGTCAGCAGTTTAAGCGAGACCCAGTACTTC.

The gene calls are TRBV12-3 or TRBV12-4 and TRBJ2-3; TRBD1 matches 11 bases. The CDR3 runs to 18 residues. With 6 bases clipped from V and 6 bases from J, the junction kept 17 bases outside the gene matches. The CDR3 is CASRLDNTGDRGADTQYF. The CDR3 DNA reads as TGTGCCAGCAGATTGGATAACACCGGGGACAGGGGGGCGGATACGCAGTATTTT.

In this sample, this clonotype turned up a few times. One end of the junction does not line up with germline, which may come from a read error. The J gene is TRBJ2-3, the V gene TRBV12-3 or TRBV12-4; possibly TRBD2 for D (6 bases). This CDR3 region has 14 residues. The CDR3, as DNA: TGTGCCAGCAGTTTTGGGGGGAACAAAGATGCGCAGTATTTT. The encoded protein is CASSFGGNKDAQYF.

The chain recombines TRBV28 with TRBJ2-1, with D possibly TRBD1 on 5 matching bases. CDR3 length equals 15 residues. The germline V and J ends were trimmed by 3 bases and 3 bases, with 12 bases remaining between them. Germline V CDR1 and CDR2: MDHEN, SYDVKM. The CDR3 bases are TGTGCCAGCAGTTTCCACGACAGTCTCTACAATGAGCAGTTCTTC. Its translation: CASSFHDSLYNEQFF.

Notes on this clonotype: This may come from a read error, since a much larger clone is one base off. The chain combines TRBV6-1 with TRBJ2-5; no firm D call. This CDR3 has 10 residues. Germline V gives CDR1 MNHNS, CDR2 SASEGT. CDR3 in amino acids: CASREETRYF. The CDR3 nucleotides read TGTGCCAGCAGGGAAGAGACCCGGTACTTC.

Ten or more counts support this clonotype. The genes are TRBV5-1 and TRBJ2-1, with TRBD2 matching 9 bases. Per germline, CDR1 SGHRS and CDR2 YFSETQ. V lost 6 bases to trimming and J lost 0 bases; unmatched junction nucleotides: 4. The CDR3 has 15 amino acids. The CDR3 spells CASTHSGSSYNEQFF. The CDR3 DNA reads TGCGCCAGCACCCATAGCGGGAGCTCCTACAATGAGCAGTTCTTC.

Notes on this clonotype: The germline gene is not matched at one end of the junction; a read error may be the cause. V gene TRBV20-1 combines with J gene TRBJ2-1, with TRBD2 matching 11 bases. The CDR3 consists of 18 residues. Germline CDR1 is DFQATT and CDR2 is SNEGSKA (reference sequence). CDR3: CSARDFSKGLAARNKQFF. For the CDR3, the DNA is TGCAGTGCTAGAGATTTTTCAAAGGGACTAGCGGCTCGCAATAAGCAGTTCTTC.

With respect to this clonotype: One junction end disagrees with the germline gene, perhaps due to a read error. The chain links TRBV5-1 to TRBJ1-4; maybe TRBD1 (5 bases). CDR3 length: 13 residues. Germline-derived CDR1 and CDR2 are SGHRS and YFSETQ. CDR3 loop: CTSSPGPNEKLFF. In nucleotides, the CDR3 is TGCACCAGCAGCCCGGGACCGAATGAAAAACTGTTTTTT.

The V call is TRBV11-2, the J call TRBJ2-3; D not certain. V was pared by 5 bases and J by 2 bases, with 11 bases between. This CDR3 contains 14 residues. The germline V gene encodes CDR1 SGHAT and CDR2 FQNNGV. DNA for the CDR3: TGTGCCAGCAGCCTGAGATTGTCCACAGATACGCAGTATTTT. Protein product: CASSLRLSTDTQYF.

This clonotype was seen only once. The germline gene is not matched at one end of the junction; a read error may be the cause. This sequence joins TRBV11-2 and TRBJ2-5; D not resolved. The CDR3 is made up of 13 amino acids. The V gene's germline CDR1 is SGHAT and CDR2 FQNNGV. In DNA, the CDR3 is TGTGCCAGCTGCTTAGAATCCAATGGGGCCCAGTACTTC. Amino acids: CASCLESNGAQYF.

Remarks on this clonotype: Since the CDR3 does not end with the conserved phenylalanine or tryptophan, this likely comes from a read error. V gene TRBV11-2 combines with J gene TRBJ1-6, with 7 bases identical to TRBD1. The germline V gene has CDR1 SGHAT and CDR2 FQNNGV. This CDR3 has 15 amino acids. Here the CDR3 reads CASSLDPGGNSPLHY. CDR3 coding DNA: TGTGCCAGTAGCTTAGATCCAGGGGGGAATTCACCCCTCCACTAT.

The CDR3 is CARNTQTGQYYEQYF. The CDR3, as DNA: TGTGCCAGGAACACCCAGACAGGACAGTACTACGAGCAGTACTTC. The V gene is TRBV11-3, the J gene TRBJ2-7, with TRBD1 as a possible D gene (6 bases). The germline V and J ends were trimmed by 9 bases and 3 bases, with 21 bases remaining between them. This CDR3 is 15 amino acids long. The V gene's germline CDR1 is SGHNT and CDR2 YENEEA.

For this clonotype: Compared with germline, one end of the junction differs, possibly owing to a read error. The chain employs TRBV29-1 and TRBJ1-1; D not resolved. The CDR3 is made up of 14 amino acids. CDR1 is SQVTM and CDR2 is ANQGSEA in the germline V gene. The CDR3 DNA is TGCGGCGTTACCCGTAGGGCCACGGGCACTGAAGCTTTCTTT. Its protein product is CGVTRRATGTEAFF. Based on the CDR3 plus reference TRBV29-1 and TRBJ1-1, the full variable domain is SAVISQKPSRDICQRGTSLTIQCQVDSQVTMMFWYRQQPGQSLTLIATANQGSEATYESGFVIDKFPISRPNLTFSTLTVSNMSPEDSSIYLCGVTRRATGTEAFFGQGTRLTVV.

This clonotype was picked up one time. The junction and the germline gene differ at one end; a read error may be behind it. V is TRBV6-5 and J is TRBJ2-3, with a weak D call TRBD2 (5 bases). Germline assignment: CDR1 MNHEY and CDR2 SVGAGI. The CDR3 consists of 14 residues. This CDR3 reads CVSAGSSVTDTQYF. CDR3 DNA: TGTGTCAGCGCTGGGAGTTCAGTCACAGATACGCAGTATTTT.

In this sample, this clonotype turned up many times. The V call is TRBV6-1, the J call TRBJ2-7; D is possibly TRBD1 (5 bases). V lost 4 bases and J 5 bases, leaving 15 bases between the germline ends. The CDR3 has 14 amino acids. The germline V gene encodes CDR1 MNHNS and CDR2 SASEGT. CDR3 sequence: CASSGGRGSDEQYF. CDR3 sequence (DNA): TGTGCCAGCAGTGGAGGAAGGGGCTCGGACGAGCAGTACTTC.

Concerning this clonotype: A much more abundant neighbour one base away suggests this may be a read error. The chain's CDR3 is CASSFPPTFATNEKLFF. The CDR3 DNA sequence: TGTGCCAGCAGTTTTCCACCCACTTTCGCAACTAATGAAAAACTGTTTTTT. The V call is TRBV12-3 or TRBV12-4, the J call TRBJ1-4; D unclear. The V end was cut by 3 bases, the J end by 0 bases, with 14 bases between. The CDR3 loop spans 17 amino acids.

On this clonotype: This may be a read error: a much more frequent sequence differs by one nucleotide. V and J are TRBV7-9 and TRBJ1-4, with 8 positions matching TRBD1. This CDR3 comprises 15 residues. Germline lookup yields CDR1 SEHNR and CDR2 FQNEAQ (reference sequence). V shed 5 bases, J shed 9 bases, and the junction held 11 bases outside the gene matches. The CDR3 sequence is CASSGQGAQYQKLFF. Here the CDR3 DNA reads TGTGCCAGCAGCGGGCAGGGGGCGCAGTATCAAAAACTGTTTTTT.

This clonotype was recorded a few times. An end of the junction differs from the germline gene, which may be a read error. The chain uses TRBV6-6 and TRBJ2-7; 7 nucleotides agree with TRBD1. The germline CDR1 and CDR2 sequences are MNHNY and SVGAGI (reference sequence). This CDR3 is built from 12 residues. The chain's CDR3 is CVSSQTGYEQYF. The DNA of the CDR3 is TGTGTCAGCAGTCAGACAGGGTACGAGCAGTACTTC.

This clonotype came up once. V usage is TRBV5-1 and J usage is TRBJ2-1; D is perhaps TRBD1 (6 bases). The CDR3 is 18 amino acids. Trimming removed 3 bases at V and 5 bases at J, with 24 bases between. Per the germline V gene, CDR1 is SGHRS and CDR2 is YFSETQ. The CDR3 reads CASSSSPRDTSPHNEQFF. CDR3 DNA sequence: TGCGCCAGCAGCTCGAGCCCCCGGGACACCTCACCTCACAATGAGCAGTTCTTC.

Worth noting for this clonotype: Since the CDR3 does not end with the conserved phenylalanine or tryptophan, this likely comes from a read error. CDR3 protein: CASFDRSPGDTQYY. The CDR3 DNA sequence: TGTGCCAGCTTTGACAGATCCCCCGGGGATACGCAGTATTAT. The rearrangement joins TRBV28 to TRBJ2-3, with a tentative D call TRBD1 (5 bases). The CDR3 loop spans 14 amino acids. Germline loops: CDR1 MDHEN, CDR2 SYDVKM. The V end lost 8 bases, the J end lost 6 bases, and 18 bases lay between the germline ends.

This clonotype was observed a single time. This CDR3 is missing its conserved last phenylalanine or tryptophan, likely due to a read error. This chain joins TRBV30 and TRBJ1-6; D uncertain. The germline gives CDR1 GTSNPN, CDR2 SVGIG (reference sequence). V shed 0 bases and J shed 0 bases, with 12 bases lying between them. This CDR3 comprises 17 residues. CDR3 nucleotide sequence: TGTGCCTGGAGTGTACATTTCCTGAGCTCCTATAATTCACCCCTCCACTGT. Encoded protein: CAWSVHFLSSYNSPLHC.

At least ten counts were recorded for this clonotype. The gene calls are TRBV12-3 or TRBV12-4 and TRBJ1-1; a possible D gene is TRBD1 (5 bases). V lost 5 bases and J lost 3, with 13 bases in between. The CDR3 sequence is 14 residues long. CDR3 protein: CASSNTGVYTEAFF. The CDR3 DNA is TGTGCCAGCAGTAACACAGGAGTGTACACTGAAGCTTTCTTT.

J is TRBJ2-7 and V is TRBV4-2; 11 positions agree with TRBD1. The CDR3 is 17 residues long. The V gene's germline CDR1 is LGHNA and CDR2 YNFKEQ. After removal of 1 base from V and 6 bases from J, the junction contained 11 bases not matched to a gene. CDR3 sequence: CASSQGSLGQGVSEQYF. The CDR3 DNA follows: TGTGCCAGCAGCCAAGGGAGTTTGGGACAGGGGGTTAGCGAGCAGTACTTC.

This clonotype was observed at least ten times. The chain combines TRBV14 with TRBJ2-6; D gene ambiguous. Germline values: CDR1 SGHDN, CDR2 FVKESK. V was pared by 3 bases and J by 4 bases, with 10 bases between. The CDR3 runs to 15 residues. The DNA of the CDR3 is TGTGCCAGCAGCCAGATAGGAACCGGGGCCAACGTCCTGACTTTC. Protein: CASSQIGTGANVLTF.